This T cell receptor beta chain appears in the sequencing data of a study of response to subunit inactivated influenza vaccine. The CDR3 consists of 16 residues. The germline V and J ends were trimmed by 0 bases and 3 bases, with 16 bases remaining between them. Per the germline V gene, CDR1 is SGDLS and CDR2 is YYNGEE. This clonotype was seen a handful of times. Its antigen is unidentified. General study findings and limits: There was a suggestion from the authors that each seasonal influenza vaccination recruits few new T cells.

TCRdb processed the RT-PCR reads anew with MiXCR; each CDR3 protein has one entry. The table lists almost 600,000 distinct CDR3 sequences, roughly 15% of them singletons. The rearrangement links TRBV9 to TRBJ2-7; D is unclear. This material consisted of PBMCs from blood, taken approximately 12 days after vaccination. This clonotype was sampled from a man aged 50 or older who received an inactivated influenza vaccine. CDR3 coding DNA: TGTGCCAGCAGCGTAGCAACCGGGTCGCTACTCTACGAGCAGTACTTC. Its translation is CASSVATGSLLYEQYF.